This entry lists 3 T cell receptor beta chains sequenced from one sample in a study of blood T cell repertoires in COVID-19. The data were produced by immunoSEQ multiplex PCR, yet TCRdb's version contains in-frame clones alone and is incomplete. The sample shows more than 150,000 clones, roughly nine tenths of them seen only once. The sequenced sample was peripheral blood. The receptors were gathered from a woman in her 70s with acute or convalescent COVID-19.

This chain's CDR3 is CASSTLGQVENIQYF. CDR3 nucleotide sequence: TGTGCCAGTAGTACCCTGGGACAGGTGGAAAACATTCAGTACTTC. The chain recombines TRBV19 with TRBJ2-4, with TRBD1 matching over 8 bases. V dropped 4 bases and J dropped 5; count of bases not matched to a gene: 7. The CDR3 consists of 15 residues. CDR1 and CDR2 from the germline V gene are LNHDA and SQIVND (reference sequence).

This chain uses TRBV5-1 with TRBJ1-2, with 8 bases that match TRBD1. Trimming at V came to 0 bases and at J to 4 bases, leaving 8 bases not matched to a gene. CDR3 length equals 16 residues. Germline CDR1 SGHRS, CDR2 YFSETQ. The CDR3 spells CASSLEARDRGYGYTF. The DNA for the CDR3 is TGCGCCAGCAGCTTGGAAGCGAGAGACAGGGGCTATGGCTACACCTTC.

The CDR3 protein is CASSLAGANTGELFF. The CDR3 DNA reads TGCGCCAGCAGCTTGGCAGGGGCAAACACCGGGGAGCTGTTTTTT. The chain combines TRBV5-1 with TRBJ2-2, with D tentatively TRBD1 (6 bases). The CDR3 has 15 amino acids. Trimming took off 0 bases at V and 2 bases at J, with 8 bases between the two ends. Germline V CDR1 and CDR2: SGHRS, YFSETQ.